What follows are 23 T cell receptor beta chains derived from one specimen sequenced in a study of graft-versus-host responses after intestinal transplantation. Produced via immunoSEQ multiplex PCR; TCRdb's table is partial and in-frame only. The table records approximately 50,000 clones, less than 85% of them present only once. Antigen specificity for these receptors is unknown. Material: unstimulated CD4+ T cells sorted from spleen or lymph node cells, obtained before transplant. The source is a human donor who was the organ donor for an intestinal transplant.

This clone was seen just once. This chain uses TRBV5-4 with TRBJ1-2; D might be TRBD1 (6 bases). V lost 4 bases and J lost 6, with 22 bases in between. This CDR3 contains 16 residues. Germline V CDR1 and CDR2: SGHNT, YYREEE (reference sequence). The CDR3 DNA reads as TGTGCCAGCAGCGTGGAGAACAGGGTGGGGATGGATGGCTACACCTTC. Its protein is CASSVENRVGMDGYTF. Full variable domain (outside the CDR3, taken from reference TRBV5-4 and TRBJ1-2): ETGVTQSPTHLIKTRGQQVTLRCSSQSGHNTVSWYQQALGQGPQFIFQYYREEENGRGNFPPRFSGLQFPNYSSELNVNALELDDSALYLCASSVENRVGMDGYTFGSGTRLTVV.

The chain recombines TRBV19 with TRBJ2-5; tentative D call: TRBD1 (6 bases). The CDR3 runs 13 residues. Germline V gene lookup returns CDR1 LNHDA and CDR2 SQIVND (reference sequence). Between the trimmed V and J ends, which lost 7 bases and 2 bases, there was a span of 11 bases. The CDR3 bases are TGTGCCAGTAACAATGGACAGCAAGAGACCCAGTACTTC. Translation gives CASNNGQQETQYF.

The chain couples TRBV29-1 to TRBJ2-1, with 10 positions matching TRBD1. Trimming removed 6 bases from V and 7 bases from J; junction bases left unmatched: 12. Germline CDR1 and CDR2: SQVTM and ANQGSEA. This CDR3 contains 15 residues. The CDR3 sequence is CSVQGTGALWNEQFF. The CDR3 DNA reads TGCAGCGTCCAAGGGACAGGGGCCCTTTGGAATGAGCAGTTCTTC.

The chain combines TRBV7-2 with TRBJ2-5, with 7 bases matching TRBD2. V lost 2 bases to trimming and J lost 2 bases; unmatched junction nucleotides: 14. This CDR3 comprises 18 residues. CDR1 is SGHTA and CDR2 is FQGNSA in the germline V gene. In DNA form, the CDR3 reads TGTGCCAGCAGCTTATGGCCCCCCGGGACTACTCTACAAGAGACCCAGTACTTC. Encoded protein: CASSLWPPGTTLQETQYF.

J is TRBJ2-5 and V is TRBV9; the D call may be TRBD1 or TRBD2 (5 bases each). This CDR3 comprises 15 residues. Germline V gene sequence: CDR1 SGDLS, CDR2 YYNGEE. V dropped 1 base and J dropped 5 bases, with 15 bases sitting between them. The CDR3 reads CASSVSGTREETQYF. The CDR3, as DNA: TGTGCCAGCAGCGTATCCGGGACCAGGGAGGAGACCCAGTACTTC.

CDR3 DNA sequence: TGTGCCGCCCCGAGGGGACCTAACTATGGCTACACCTTC. Translated: CAAPRGPNYGYTF. The V and J genes are TRBV30 and TRBJ1-2; TRBD1 might be the D (5 bases). Trimming removed 8 bases at V and 0 bases at J, with 13 bases between. This CDR3 has 13 amino acids. Germline V gives CDR1 GTSNPN, CDR2 SVGIG (reference sequence).

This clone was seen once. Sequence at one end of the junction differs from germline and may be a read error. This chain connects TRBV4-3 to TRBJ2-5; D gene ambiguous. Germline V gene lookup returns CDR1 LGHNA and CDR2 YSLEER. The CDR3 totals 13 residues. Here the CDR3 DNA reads TGCGCCAGCAGTCAAGGTATTCAAGAGACCCAGTACTTC. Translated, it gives CASSQGIQETQYF.

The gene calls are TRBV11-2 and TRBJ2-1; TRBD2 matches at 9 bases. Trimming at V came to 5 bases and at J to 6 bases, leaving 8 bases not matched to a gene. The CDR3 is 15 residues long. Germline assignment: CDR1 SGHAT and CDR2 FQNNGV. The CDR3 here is CASSLWRGGGNEQFF. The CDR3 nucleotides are TGTGCCAGCAGCCTCTGGCGGGGGGGCGGCAATGAGCAGTTCTTC.

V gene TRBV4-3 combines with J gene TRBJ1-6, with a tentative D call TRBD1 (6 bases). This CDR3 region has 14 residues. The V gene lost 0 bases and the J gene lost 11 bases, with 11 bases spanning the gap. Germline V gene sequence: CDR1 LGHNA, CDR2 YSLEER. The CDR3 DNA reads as TGCGCCAGCAGCCAAGAACAGGGTTGGGCACCCCTCCACTTT. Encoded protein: CASSQEQGWAPLHF.

The DNA of the CDR3 is TGCAGCGCTGTAGGGGGAACTAACTATGGCTACACCTTC. Protein: CSAVGGTNYGYTF. V is TRBV29-1 and J is TRBJ1-2, with a possible D match to TRBD1 (6 bases). Germline CDR1 is SQVTM and CDR2 is ANQGSEA. The CDR3 extends over 13 amino acids. V was trimmed by 7 bases and J by 0 bases, leaving 12 bases between them.

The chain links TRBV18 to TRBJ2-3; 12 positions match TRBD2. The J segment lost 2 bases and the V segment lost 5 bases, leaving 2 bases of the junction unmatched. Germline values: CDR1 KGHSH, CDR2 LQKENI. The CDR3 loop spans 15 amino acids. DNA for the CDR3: TGTGCCAGCTCAGGACTAGCGGGAAACACAGATACGCAGTATTTT. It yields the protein CASSGLAGNTDTQYF. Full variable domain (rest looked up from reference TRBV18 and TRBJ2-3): NAGVMQNPRHLVRRRGQEARLRCSPMKGHSHVYWYRQLPEEGLKFMVYLQKENIIDESGMPKERFSAEFPKEGPSILRIQQVVRGDSAAYFCASSGLAGNTDTQYFGPGTRLTVL.

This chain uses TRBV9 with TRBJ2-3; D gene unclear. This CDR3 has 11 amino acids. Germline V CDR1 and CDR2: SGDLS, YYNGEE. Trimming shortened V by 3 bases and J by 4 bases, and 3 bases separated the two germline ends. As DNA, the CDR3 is TGTGCCAGCAGCGAGGCAGATACGCAGTATTTT. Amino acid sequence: CASSEADTQYF.

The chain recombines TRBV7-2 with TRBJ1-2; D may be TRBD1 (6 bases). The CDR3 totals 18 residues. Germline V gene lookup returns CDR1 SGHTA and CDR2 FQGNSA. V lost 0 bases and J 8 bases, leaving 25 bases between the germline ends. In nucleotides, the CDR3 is TGTGCCAGCAGCTTAGCACTGGGGGCTCGGGGTCGAGCGAGGGGCTACACCTTC. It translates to CASSLALGARGRARGYTF. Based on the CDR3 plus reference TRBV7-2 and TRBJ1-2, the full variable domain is GAGVSQSPSNKVTEKGKDVELRCDPISGHTALYWYRQSLGQGLEFLIYFQGNSAPDKSGLPSDRFSAERTGGSVSTLTIQRTQQEDSAVYLCASSLALGARGRARGYTFGSGTRLTVV.

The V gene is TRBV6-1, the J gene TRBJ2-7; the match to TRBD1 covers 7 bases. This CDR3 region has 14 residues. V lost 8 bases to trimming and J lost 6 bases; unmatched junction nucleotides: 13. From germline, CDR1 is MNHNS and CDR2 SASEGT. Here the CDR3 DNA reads TGTGCCAGCGAAATAGGGGGCGTTAATGGCGAGCAGTACTTC. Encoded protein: CASEIGGVNGEQYF.

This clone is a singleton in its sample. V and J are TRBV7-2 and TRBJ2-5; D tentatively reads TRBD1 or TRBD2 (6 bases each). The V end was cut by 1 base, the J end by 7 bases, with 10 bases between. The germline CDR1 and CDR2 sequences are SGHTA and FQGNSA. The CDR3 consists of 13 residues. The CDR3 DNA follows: TGTGCCAGCAGCTTAGGGGGGGCCGGGACCCAGTACTTC. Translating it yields CASSLGGAGTQYF.

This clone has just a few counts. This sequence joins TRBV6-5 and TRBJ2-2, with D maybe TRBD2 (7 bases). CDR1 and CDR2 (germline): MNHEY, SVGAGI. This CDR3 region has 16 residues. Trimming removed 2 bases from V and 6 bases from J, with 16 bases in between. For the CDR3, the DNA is TGTGCCAGCAGTTACGTGGTCTGGGGGGGGCCCGGGGAGCTGTTTTTT. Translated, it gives CASSYVVWGGPGELFF.

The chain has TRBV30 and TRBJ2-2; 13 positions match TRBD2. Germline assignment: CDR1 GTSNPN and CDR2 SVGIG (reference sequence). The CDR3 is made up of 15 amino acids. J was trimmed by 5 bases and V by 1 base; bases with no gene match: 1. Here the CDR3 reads CAWSGTSGSTGELFF. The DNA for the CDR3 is TGTGCCTGGAGTGGGACTAGCGGGAGTACCGGGGAGCTGTTTTTT.

CDR3 residues: CASSQERGRHYNEQFF. In DNA, the CDR3 is TGTGCCAGCAGCCAGGAGCGCGGGCGACATTACAATGAGCAGTTCTTC. The V gene is TRBV14, the J gene TRBJ2-1; D is perhaps TRBD2 (5 bases). Germline CDR1 is SGHDN and CDR2 is FVKESK. V dropped 3 bases and J dropped 4 bases, with 16 bases sitting between them. This CDR3 has 16 residues. The full variable domain, completed using reference TRBV14 and TRBJ2-1, is EAGVTQFPSHSVIEKGQTVTLRCDPISGHDNLYWYRRVMGKEIKFLLHFVKESKQDESGMPNNRFLAERTGGTYSTLKVQPAELEDSGVYFCASSQERGRHYNEQFFGPGTRLTVL.

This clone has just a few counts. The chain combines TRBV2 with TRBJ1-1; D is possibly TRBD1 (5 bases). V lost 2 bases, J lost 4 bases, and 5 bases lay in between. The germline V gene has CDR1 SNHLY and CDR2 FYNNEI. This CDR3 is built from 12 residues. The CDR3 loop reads CASSEQGTEAFF. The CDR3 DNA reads TGTGCCAGCAGTGAACAGGGCACTGAAGCTTTCTTT.

Here the CDR3 reads CASSVTDPGDTIYF. The CDR3 coding sequence is TGTGCCAGCAGTGTGACCGACCCCGGGGACACCATATATTTT. The V gene is TRBV9, the J gene TRBJ1-3; no definite D call. The CDR3 covers 14 residues. V was shortened by 5 bases and J by 8 bases, with 17 bases between the two germline ends. Germline assignment: CDR1 SGDLS and CDR2 YYNGEE. Full variable domain (missing parts from reference TRBV9 and TRBJ1-3): DSGVTQTPKHLITATGQRVTLRCSPRSGDLSVYWYQQSLDQGLQFLIQYYNGEERAKGNILERFSAQQFPDLHSELNLSSLELGDSALYFCASSVTDPGDTIYFGEGSWLTVV.

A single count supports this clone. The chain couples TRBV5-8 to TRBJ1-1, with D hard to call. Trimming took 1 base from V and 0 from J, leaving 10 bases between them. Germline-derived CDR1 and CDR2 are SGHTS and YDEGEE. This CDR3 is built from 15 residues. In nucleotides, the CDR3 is TGTGCCAGCAGCTTGACCCCAGTTATGAACACTGAAGCTTTCTTT. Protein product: CASSLTPVMNTEAFF.

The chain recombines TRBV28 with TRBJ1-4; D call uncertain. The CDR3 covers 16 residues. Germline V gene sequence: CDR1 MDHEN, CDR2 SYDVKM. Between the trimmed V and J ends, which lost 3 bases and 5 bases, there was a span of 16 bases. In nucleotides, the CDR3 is TGTGCCAGCAGTTTTCATATCGGGGTGGGAAATGAAAAACTGTTTTTT. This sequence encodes CASSFHIGVGNEKLFF.

The CDR3 nucleotides are TGCGCCAGCAGCTTGGGAGGGCGGACAGCTAGTTCCTATGGCTACACCTTC. Its protein product is CASSLGGRTASSYGYTF. The genes are TRBV5-1 and TRBJ1-2; D is perhaps TRBD1 (6 bases). The CDR3 is 17 residues long. Deletions cut 0 bases from V and 4 bases from J, with 19 bases between. The germline V gene encodes CDR1 SGHRS and CDR2 YFSETQ.